This TCR beta chain originates from a study of blood T cell repertoires in COVID-19. Across the study: Donors in the United States, Italy and Spain gave samples during acute or convalescent COVID-19. PBMCs, B-cell-depleted T cells, or T cells were the source of the cDNA or gDNA that made up the material.

Germline CDR1 is LNHDA and CDR2 is SQIVND (reference sequence). Germline trimming cut 3 bases from V and 2 bases from J; bases unmatched to any gene: 8. The CDR3 loop spans 16 amino acids. In the study's own analysis: Amplifying reference gene primers gave estimates of nucleated cell counts. Generated by immunoSEQ multiplex PCR, the TCRdb table keeps only in-frame clones and is missing some. D and trimming were read from the DNA, whereas the V and J calls and clone size are those reported in that table. The data show about 81,000 clones, approximately 78% seen once. Specimen: peripheral blood. The gene calls are TRBV19 and TRBJ2-3, with 7 bases that match TRBD2. The clonotype originates from a human donor in a cohort sampled during active COVID-19. For the CDR3, the DNA is TGTGCCAGTAGTATTAAAGCGGGAACTCTCACAGATACGCAGTATTTT. Residues: CASSIKAGTLTDTQYF.